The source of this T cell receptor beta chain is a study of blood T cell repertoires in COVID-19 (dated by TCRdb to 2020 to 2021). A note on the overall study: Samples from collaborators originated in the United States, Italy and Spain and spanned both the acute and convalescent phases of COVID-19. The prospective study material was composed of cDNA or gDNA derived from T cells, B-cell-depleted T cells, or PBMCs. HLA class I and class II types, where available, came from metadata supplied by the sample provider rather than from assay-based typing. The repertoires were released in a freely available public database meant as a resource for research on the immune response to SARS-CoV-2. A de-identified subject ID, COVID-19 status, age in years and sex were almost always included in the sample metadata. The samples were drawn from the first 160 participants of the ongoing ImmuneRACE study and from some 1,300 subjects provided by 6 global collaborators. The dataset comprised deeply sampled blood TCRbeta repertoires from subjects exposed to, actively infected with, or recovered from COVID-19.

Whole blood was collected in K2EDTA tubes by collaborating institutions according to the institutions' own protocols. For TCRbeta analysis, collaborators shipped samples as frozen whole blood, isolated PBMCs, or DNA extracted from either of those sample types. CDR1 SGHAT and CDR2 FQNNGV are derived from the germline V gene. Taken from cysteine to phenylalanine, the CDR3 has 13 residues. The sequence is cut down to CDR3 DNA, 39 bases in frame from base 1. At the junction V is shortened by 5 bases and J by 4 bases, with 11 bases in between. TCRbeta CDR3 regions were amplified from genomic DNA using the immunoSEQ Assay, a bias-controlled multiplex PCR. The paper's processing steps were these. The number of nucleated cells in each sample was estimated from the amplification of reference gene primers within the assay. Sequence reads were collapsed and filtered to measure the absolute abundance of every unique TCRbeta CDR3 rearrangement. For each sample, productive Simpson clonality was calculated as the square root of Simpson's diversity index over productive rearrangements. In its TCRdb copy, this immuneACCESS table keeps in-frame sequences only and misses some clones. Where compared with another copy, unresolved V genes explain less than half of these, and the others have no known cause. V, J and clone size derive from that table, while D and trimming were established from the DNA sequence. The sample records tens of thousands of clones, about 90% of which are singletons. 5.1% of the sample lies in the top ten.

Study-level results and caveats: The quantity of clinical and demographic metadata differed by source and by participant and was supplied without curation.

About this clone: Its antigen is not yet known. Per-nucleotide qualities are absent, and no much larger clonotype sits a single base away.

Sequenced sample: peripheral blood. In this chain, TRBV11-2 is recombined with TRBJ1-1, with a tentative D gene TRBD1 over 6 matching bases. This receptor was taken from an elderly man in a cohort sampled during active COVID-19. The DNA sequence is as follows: TGTGCCAGCAGCCAACAGGGTGGCACTGAAGCTTTCTTT. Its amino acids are CASSQQGGTEAFF. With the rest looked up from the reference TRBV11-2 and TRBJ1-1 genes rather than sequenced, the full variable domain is EAGVAQSPRYKIIEKRQSVAFWCNPISGHATLYWYQQILGQGPKLLIQFQNNGVVDDSQLPKDRFSAERLKGVDSTLKIQPAKLEDSAVYLCASSQQGGTEAFFGQGTRLTVV.